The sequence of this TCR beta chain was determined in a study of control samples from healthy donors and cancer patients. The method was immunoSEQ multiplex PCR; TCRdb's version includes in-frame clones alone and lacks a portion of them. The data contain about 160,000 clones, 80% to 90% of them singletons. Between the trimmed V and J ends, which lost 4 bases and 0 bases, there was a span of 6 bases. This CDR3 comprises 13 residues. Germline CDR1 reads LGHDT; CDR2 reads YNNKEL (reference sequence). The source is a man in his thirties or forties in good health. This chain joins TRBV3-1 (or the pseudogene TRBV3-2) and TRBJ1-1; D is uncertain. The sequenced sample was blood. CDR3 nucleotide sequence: TGTGCCAGCAGCCTAACGGTGAACACTGAAGCTTTCTTT. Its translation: CASSLTVNTEAFF.